Listed here is a single T cell receptor (beta chain). Trimming at V came to 7 bases and at J to 1 base, leaving 16 bases not matched to a gene. The CDR3 length is 17 residues. The V gene's germline CDR1 is MNHNY and CDR2 SVGAGI (reference sequence). These data originate in a study of blood T cell repertoires in COVID-19. Across the whole study: Specimens from acute and convalescent COVID-19 originated in the United States, Italy and Spain.

One Seattle source followed patients from active infection through their disease course. In the authors' methods: Nucleated cell number was recorded as an estimate derived from reference gene primer amplification. Clones were read by immunoSEQ multiplex PCR, and TCRdb kept only the in-frame ones, dropping some. That table is the source of V, J and clone size, and D and trimming were worked out from the DNA. Among about 300,000 clones listed, roughly 90% were seen once. The material sequenced was peripheral blood. J is TRBJ2-7 and V is TRBV6-6; 7 positions match TRBD2. This receptor was taken from a young woman with COVID-19, enrolled during active disease. DNA of the CDR3: TGTGCCAGCATTCGGGAGGTCGGTGTCTGGGATTCCTACGAGCAGTACTTC. Translated, it gives CASIREVGVWDSYEQYF.